Below are 29 T cell receptor beta chains sequenced from a single sample in a study of cytomegalovirus exposure and HLA in healthy donors. Assay used: immunoSEQ multiplex PCR; TCRdb lists only in-frame clones, some missing. The sample includes some 320,000 clones, roughly 87% seen only once; the top ten take about 1%. The sample comprised PBMCs. These receptors all stem from a woman in her 30s in good health and CMV-seropositive.

This clone has a handful of counts. This chain uses TRBV7-2 with TRBJ2-2; D gene ambiguous. Deletions cut 0 bases from V and 7 bases from J, with 3 bases between. CDR3 length equals 12 residues. The germline CDR1 and CDR2 sequences are SGHTA and FQGNSA. CDR3 nucleotide sequence: TGTGCCAGCAGCTTAGCGGTCGGGGAGCTGTTTTTT. Its translation is CASSLAVGELFF.

The chain joins TRBV25-1 to TRBJ2-2, with TRBD1 identical over 8 bases. Germline V gene lookup returns CDR1 MGHDK and CDR2 SYGVNS. This CDR3 comprises 16 residues. V lost 0 bases, J lost 6 bases, and 6 bases stayed unmatched. The DNA of the CDR3 is TGTGCCAGCAGTGAATATGGGACAGGCCACCCCGGGGAGCTGTTTTTT. Its protein product is CASSEYGTGHPGELFF.

The chain has TRBV6-5 and TRBJ2-1; 10 bases fit TRBD2. Unmatched junction bases numbered 9, after V lost 6 bases and J lost 7 bases. Germline CDR1 reads MNHEY; CDR2 reads SVGAGI. The length of the CDR3 is 15 residues. The CDR3 bases are TGTGCCAGCAGCCCTAGCGGGAGCAGTCGAAATGAGCAGTTCTTC. This encodes CASSPSGSSRNEQFF.

The V and J genes are TRBV5-6 and TRBJ2-3; D is unresolved. The CDR3 extends over 13 amino acids. V lost 0 bases, J lost 1 base, and 3 bases lay in between. Per the germline V gene, CDR1 is SGHDT and CDR2 is YYEEEE. CDR3 in DNA: TGTGCCAGCAGCTTGGAGGGCACAGATACGCAGTATTTT. Translation gives CASSLEGTDTQYF.

The chain is built from TRBV15 and TRBJ1-4; D possibly corresponds to TRBD1 (5 bases). Germline lookup yields CDR1 LNHNV and CDR2 YYDKDF (reference sequence). The CDR3 covers 17 residues. Trimming cost V 8 bases and J 5 bases, with 24 bases left between them. The CDR3 loop is CATGAPPGGEGNEKLFF. CDR3 bases: TGTGCCACCGGTGCCCCCCCCGGAGGCGAGGGGAATGAAAAACTGTTTTTT.

The CDR3 protein is CASRPSGGARNEQFF. In DNA form, the CDR3 reads TGTGCCAGCAGACCTAGCGGGGGGGCTAGGAATGAGCAGTTCTTC. The chain is built from TRBV6-4 and TRBJ2-1; 12 bases match TRBD2. CDR3 size: 15 residues. V shed 6 bases, J shed 7 bases, and the junction held 7 bases outside the gene matches. CDR1 is MRHNA and CDR2 is SNTAGT in the germline V gene.

J is TRBJ2-5 and V is TRBV4-3; D tentatively fits TRBD1 or TRBD2 (5 bases each). There are 16 residues in the CDR3. The V gene lost 3 bases and the J gene lost 2 bases, with 16 bases spanning the gap. The germline gives CDR1 LGHNA, CDR2 YSLEER. CDR3 DNA sequence: TGCGCCAGCAGCCAGGCCCCGTTGGGACGACAAGAGACCCAGTACTTC. Amino acid sequence: CASSQAPLGRQETQYF.

The chain links TRBV5-7 to TRBJ2-1; TRBD1 agrees at 10 bases. TRBV5-7 is an ORF, and what it does is uncertain. The CDR3 spans 17 residues. V gave up 3 bases and J gave up 2 bases; unmatched junction bases: 8. In DNA form, the CDR3 reads TGTGCCAGCAGCTCCGGGACAGGGGTTTATCCCTACAATGAGCAGTTCTTC. It is translated as CASSSGTGVYPYNEQFF.

The chain is built from TRBV2 and TRBJ2-6, with D perhaps TRBD2 (6 bases). The CDR3 extends over 15 amino acids. Germline CDR1 SNHLY, CDR2 FYNNEI. V lost 8 bases and J lost 1, with 12 bases in between. CDR3 region: CASRDSNSGANVLTF. CDR3 coding DNA: TGTGCCAGCCGGGACTCCAATTCTGGGGCCAACGTCCTGACTTTC.

This clone was counted a few times. The chain combines TRBV28 with TRBJ2-3, with D possibly TRBD1 on 6 matching bases. Germline CDR1 is MDHEN and CDR2 is SYDVKM. The CDR3 has 17 residues. V lost 5 bases and J lost 5, with 23 bases in between. The CDR3 nucleotides are TGTGCCAGCAGTCCTAACCCGTATGGACAGCCGAAAGATACGCAGTATTTT. The encoded protein is CASSPNPYGQPKDTQYF.

The chain joins TRBV28 to TRBJ1-5; TRBD1 matches 7 bases. The V segment lost 5 bases and the J segment 1 base; nucleotides outside the gene matches: 5. In germline, CDR1 is MDHEN, CDR2 SYDVKM. The length of the CDR3 is 15 residues. The DNA of the CDR3 is TGTGCCAGCAGTCCCCGGGACAGAAGCAATCAGCCCCAGCATTTT. It translates to CASSPRDRSNQPQHF.

This rearrangement joins TRBV2 to TRBJ2-1, with TRBD2 matching 8 bases. The V gene's germline CDR1 is SNHLY and CDR2 FYNNEI. The CDR3 loop spans 14 amino acids. V lost 10 bases, J lost 4 bases, and 9 bases stayed unmatched. In DNA form, the CDR3 reads TGTGCCACAACGAGACTAGCGACGTACAATGAGCAGTTCTTC. The encoded protein is CATTRLATYNEQFF.

The chain combines TRBV5-1 with TRBJ1-6, with TRBD1 matching 8 bases. CDR3 length: 15 residues. V shed 4 bases and J 5 bases; nucleotides not matched to a gene: 5. Germline values: CDR1 SGHRS, CDR2 YFSETQ. This chain's CDR3 is CASSTQTGDNSPLHF. CDR3 in DNA: TGCGCCAGCAGCACCCAGACAGGGGATAATTCACCCCTCCACTTT.

For the CDR3, the DNA is TGTGCCAGCAGCTCCGGACAGGGGAATTACGCTAGCACAGATACGCAGTATTTT. It encodes CASSSGQGNYASTDTQYF. The chain couples TRBV13 to TRBJ2-3; the match to TRBD1 covers 9 bases. CDR3 length: 18 amino acids. The V gene end was trimmed by 4 bases and the J gene end by 0 bases; junction bases not matched to a gene: 11. Germline values: CDR1 PRHDT, CDR2 FYEKMQ (reference sequence).

J is TRBJ2-7 and V is TRBV28; the match to TRBD2 covers 11 bases. The germline CDR1 and CDR2 sequences are MDHEN and SYDVKM. CDR3 length equals 14 residues. Losses at the gene ends were 4 bases for V and 3 bases for J; bases not matched to a gene: 2. The CDR3: CASSSGTSGYEQYF. Written as DNA, the CDR3 is TGTGCCAGCAGTTCCGGGACTAGCGGCTACGAGCAGTACTTC.

The J gene is TRBJ1-2, the V gene TRBV9; D uncertain. The CDR3 runs 14 residues. V lost 0 bases, J lost 8 bases, and 14 bases lay in between. Germline V CDR1 and CDR2: SGDLS, YYNGEE. CDR3 in amino acids: CASSVGSSSAGYTF. As DNA, the CDR3 is TGTGCCAGCAGCGTAGGCTCCAGTTCGGCCGGCTACACCTTC.

This clone was seen a handful of times. V is TRBV11-2 and J is TRBJ2-1; perhaps TRBD2 as D (5 bases). Trimming left V 1 base short and J 9 bases short, with 10 bases between. Germline CDR1 and CDR2: SGHAT and FQNNGV. The CDR3 contains 13 residues. CDR3 sequence reads: CASSLVGDGEQFF. CDR3 in DNA: TGTGCCAGCAGCTTAGTGGGAGATGGTGAGCAGTTCTTC.

The chain couples TRBV18 to TRBJ1-1; D call uncertain. Germline loops: CDR1 KGHSH, CDR2 LQKENI. Deletions cut 4 bases from V and 0 bases from J, with 6 bases between. This CDR3 has 13 residues. The CDR3: CASSRSMNTEAFF. Here the CDR3 DNA reads TGTGCCAGCTCACGTAGTATGAACACTGAAGCTTTCTTT. Variable domain in full (rest from reference TRBV18 and TRBJ1-1): NAGVMQNPRHLVRRRGQEARLRCSPMKGHSHVYWYRQLPEEGLKFMVYLQKENIIDESGMPKERFSAEFPKEGPSILRIQQVVRGDSAAYFCASSRSMNTEAFFGQGTRLTVV.

The chain combines TRBV25-1 with TRBJ1-1, with a weak D call TRBD1 (5 bases). V was pared by 8 bases and J by 1 base, with 11 bases between. Per germline, CDR1 MGHDK and CDR2 SYGVNS. The CDR3 loop spans 13 amino acids. Here the CDR3 DNA reads TGTGCCAGCCGACAGTGGGGGAACACTGAAGCTTTCTTT. It codes for CASRQWGNTEAFF. Complete variable domain (other parts from reference TRBV25-1 and TRBJ1-1): EADIYQTPRYLVIGTGKKITLECSQTMGHDKMYWYQQDPGMELHLIHYSYGVNSTEKGDLSSESTVSRIRTEHFPLTLESARPSHTSQYLCASRQWGNTEAFFGQGTRLTVV.

The rearrangement links TRBV7-2 to TRBJ2-5, with D unclear. The V end was cut by 3 bases, the J end by 5 bases, with 13 bases between. This CDR3 has 14 residues. CDR1 SGHTA and CDR2 FQGNSA come from the germline V gene. The CDR3 region has the DNA TGTGCCAGCAGCTTTGGCCCGCGTGAGGAGACCCAGTACTTC. Translating gives CASSFGPREETQYF.

This clone appeared once. V gene TRBV7-8 combines with J gene TRBJ1-5; D gene ambiguous. V lost 0 bases, J lost 7 bases, and 7 bases lay in between. The CDR3 has 13 residues. CDR1 is SGHVS and CDR2 is FQNEAQ in the germline V gene. CDR3 DNA: TGTGCCAGCAGCTTAGCGGAGGCACAGCCCCAGCATTTT. It specifies CASSLAEAQPQHF.

The chain employs TRBV5-6 and TRBJ1-1, with D unresolved. The CDR3 has 13 amino acids. V was shortened by 1 base and J by 4 bases, with 8 bases between the two germline ends. Germline loops: CDR1 SGHDT, CDR2 YYEEEE. CDR3 region: CASSLNLATEAFF. CDR3 coding DNA: TGTGCCAGCAGCTTGAATTTGGCCACTGAAGCTTTCTTT. Variable domain in full (rest from reference TRBV5-6 and TRBJ1-1): DAGVTQSPTHLIKTRGQQVTLRCSPKSGHDTVSWYQQALGQGPQFIFQYYEEEERQRGNFPDRFSGHQFPNYSSELNVNALLLGDSALYLCASSLNLATEAFFGQGTRLTVV.

The J gene is TRBJ1-1, the V gene TRBV19, with TRBD1 as a possible D gene (5 bases). CDR1 and CDR2 from the germline V gene are LNHDA and SQIVND (reference sequence). The germline V and J ends were trimmed by 8 bases and 1 base, with 17 bases remaining between them. The CDR3 runs to 15 residues. The CDR3: CASCGRAIGNTEAFF. The DNA of the CDR3 is TGTGCCAGTTGTGGCAGGGCTATCGGGAACACTGAAGCTTTCTTT.

The V and J genes are TRBV28 and TRBJ1-1; 9 positions agree with TRBD1. From germline, CDR1 is MDHEN and CDR2 SYDVKM. V was clipped by 6 bases and J by 5 bases; unmatched bases: 10. This CDR3 contains 15 residues. CDR3 sequence: CASRRRGQGWTEAFF. As DNA, the CDR3 is TGTGCCAGCAGGAGGAGGGGACAGGGATGGACTGAAGCTTTCTTT.

This clone occurred a few times. The rearrangement links TRBV4-3 to TRBJ1-2; D remains unclear. V lost 1 base to trimming and J lost 8 bases, with 11 bases between them. CDR1 is LGHNA and CDR2 is YSLEER in the germline V gene. The CDR3 runs 13 residues. CDR3 nucleotides: TGCGCCAGCAGCCAAGGGGTGAGAGGAGGCTACACCTTC. This sequence encodes CASSQGVRGGYTF.

The chain's CDR3 is CASSNRRGGFYEQYF. For the CDR3, the DNA is TGTGCCAGCAGCAATCGACGGGGCGGCTTCTACGAGCAGTACTTC. V and J are TRBV5-4 and TRBJ2-7; D is tentatively TRBD1 or TRBD2 (5 bases each). The ends were cut back, 4 bases at V and 3 bases at J, with 17 bases in the middle. The germline CDR1 and CDR2 sequences are SGHNT and YYREEE (reference sequence). The CDR3 is made up of 15 amino acids.

CDR3 residues: CASSLRTGAFYEQYF. CDR3 in DNA: TGCGCCAGCAGCCTAAGGACAGGAGCTTTCTACGAGCAGTACTTC. The gene calls are TRBV4-3 and TRBJ2-7; 7 positions match TRBD1. The V segment lost 4 bases and the J segment 3 bases; nucleotides outside the gene matches: 9. Looked up from germline, CDR1 is LGHNA and CDR2 is YSLEER. This CDR3 spans 15 amino acids.

V usage is TRBV7-3 and J usage is TRBJ2-7; D unclear. Between the trimmed V and J ends, which lost 0 bases and 5 bases, there was a span of 5 bases. Germline-derived CDR1 and CDR2 are SGHTA and FQGTGA. This CDR3 contains 12 residues. The CDR3 spells CASSLTGDEQYF. The CDR3 bases are TGTGCCAGCAGCTTAACTGGGGACGAGCAGTACTTC.

This CDR3 reads CASSPKAGDIETQYF. CDR3 DNA sequence: TGTGCCAGCTCACCGAAGGCGGGAGACATCGAGACCCAGTACTTC. The chain has TRBV18 and TRBJ2-5, with TRBD2 matching over 7 bases. The trim removed 3 bases at V and 5 bases at J, leaving 9 bases unmatched. CDR1 is KGHSH, CDR2 LQKENI, per germline. The CDR3 is made up of 15 amino acids.